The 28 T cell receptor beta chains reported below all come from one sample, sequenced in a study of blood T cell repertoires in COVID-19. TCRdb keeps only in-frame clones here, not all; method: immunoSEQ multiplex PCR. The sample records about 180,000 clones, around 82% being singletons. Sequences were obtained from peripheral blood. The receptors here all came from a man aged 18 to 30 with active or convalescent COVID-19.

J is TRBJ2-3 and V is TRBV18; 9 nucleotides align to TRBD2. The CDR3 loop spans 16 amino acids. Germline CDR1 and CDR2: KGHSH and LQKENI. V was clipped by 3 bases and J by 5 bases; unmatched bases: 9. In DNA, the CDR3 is TGTGCCAGCTCACCTTCTATAGCGGGAGAAGTAGATACGCAGTATTTT. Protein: CASSPSIAGEVDTQYF.

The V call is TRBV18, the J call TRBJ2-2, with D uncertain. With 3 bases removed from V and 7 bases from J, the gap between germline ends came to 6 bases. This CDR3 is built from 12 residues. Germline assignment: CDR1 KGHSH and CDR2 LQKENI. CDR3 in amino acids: CASSPVLGELFF. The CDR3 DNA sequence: TGTGCCAGCTCACCGGTACTCGGGGAGCTGTTTTTT.

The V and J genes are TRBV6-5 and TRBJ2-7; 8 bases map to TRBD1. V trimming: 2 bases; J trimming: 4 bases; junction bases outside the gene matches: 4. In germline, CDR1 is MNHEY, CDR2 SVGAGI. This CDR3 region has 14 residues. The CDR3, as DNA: TGTGCCAGCAGTTACCAGGGGGCGAGGTACGAGCAGTACTTC. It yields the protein CASSYQGARYEQYF.

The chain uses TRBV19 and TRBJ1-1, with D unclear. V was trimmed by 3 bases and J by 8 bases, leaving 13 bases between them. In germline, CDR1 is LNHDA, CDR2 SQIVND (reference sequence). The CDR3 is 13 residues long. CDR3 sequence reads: CASSIPGAGEAFF. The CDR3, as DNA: TGTGCCAGTAGTATTCCCGGTGCGGGGGAAGCTTTCTTT. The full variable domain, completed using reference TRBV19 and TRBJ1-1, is DGGITQSPKYLFRKEGQNVTLSCEQNLNHDAMYWYRQDPGQGLRLIYYSQIVNDFQKGDIAEGYSVSREKKESFPLTVTSAQKNPTAFYLCASSIPGAGEAFFGQGTRLTVV.

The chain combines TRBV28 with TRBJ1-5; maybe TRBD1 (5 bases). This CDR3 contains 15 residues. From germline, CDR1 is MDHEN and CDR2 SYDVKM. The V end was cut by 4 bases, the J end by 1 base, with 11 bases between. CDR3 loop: CASSSRGQSNQPQHF. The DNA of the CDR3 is TGTGCCAGCAGTTCTAGGGGCCAAAGCAATCAGCCCCAGCATTTT.

The DNA of the CDR3 is TGTGCCAGCGGTAGCGGGGGGAGTAGCACAGATACGCAGTATTTT. Translating it yields CASGSGGSSTDTQYF. This chain uses TRBV6-5 with TRBJ2-3; 10 bases match TRBD2. Unmatched junction bases numbered 5, after V lost 8 bases and J lost 0 bases. The V gene's germline CDR1 is MNHEY and CDR2 SVGAGI. This CDR3 is built from 15 residues.

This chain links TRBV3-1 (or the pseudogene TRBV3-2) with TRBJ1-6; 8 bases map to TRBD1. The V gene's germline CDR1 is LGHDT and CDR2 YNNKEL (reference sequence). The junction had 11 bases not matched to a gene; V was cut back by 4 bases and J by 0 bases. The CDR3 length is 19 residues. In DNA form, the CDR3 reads TGTGCCAGCAGCCCCTATGGACAGGGATTAAGCTCCTATAATTCACCCCTCCACTTT. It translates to CASSPYGQGLSSYNSPLHF.

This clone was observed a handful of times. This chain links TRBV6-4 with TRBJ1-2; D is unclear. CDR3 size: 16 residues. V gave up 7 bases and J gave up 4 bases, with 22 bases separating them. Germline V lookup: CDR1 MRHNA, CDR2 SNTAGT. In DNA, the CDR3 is TGTGCCAGCACCCACCCCCACGGAGCTCCGCTCTATGGCTACACCTTC. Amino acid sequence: CASTHPHGAPLYGYTF.

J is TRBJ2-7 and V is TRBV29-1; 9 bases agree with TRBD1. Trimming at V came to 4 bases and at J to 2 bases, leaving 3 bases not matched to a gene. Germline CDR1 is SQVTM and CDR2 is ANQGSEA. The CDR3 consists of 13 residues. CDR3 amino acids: CSVGRDRAYEQYF. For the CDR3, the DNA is TGCAGCGTTGGCCGGGACAGGGCCTACGAGCAGTACTTC.

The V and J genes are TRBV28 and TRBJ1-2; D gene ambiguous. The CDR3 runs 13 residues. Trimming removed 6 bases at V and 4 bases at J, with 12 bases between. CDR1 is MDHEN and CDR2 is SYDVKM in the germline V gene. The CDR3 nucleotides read TGTGCCAGCAGCCGGCCGGGGAGCTATGGCTACACCTTC. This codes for CASSRPGSYGYTF.

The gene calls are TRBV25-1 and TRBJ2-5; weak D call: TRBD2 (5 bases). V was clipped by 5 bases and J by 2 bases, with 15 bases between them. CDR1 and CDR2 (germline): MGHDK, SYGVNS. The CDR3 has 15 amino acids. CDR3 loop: CASSPLGVMQETQYF. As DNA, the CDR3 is TGTGCCAGCAGTCCCCTCGGGGTGATGCAAGAGACCCAGTACTTC.

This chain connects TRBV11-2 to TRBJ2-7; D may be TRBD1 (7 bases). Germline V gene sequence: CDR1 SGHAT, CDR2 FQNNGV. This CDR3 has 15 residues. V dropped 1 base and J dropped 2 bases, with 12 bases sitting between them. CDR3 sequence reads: CASSLGQGGPYEQYF. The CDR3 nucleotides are TGTGCCAGCAGCTTAGGCCAGGGGGGTCCCTACGAGCAGTACTTC.

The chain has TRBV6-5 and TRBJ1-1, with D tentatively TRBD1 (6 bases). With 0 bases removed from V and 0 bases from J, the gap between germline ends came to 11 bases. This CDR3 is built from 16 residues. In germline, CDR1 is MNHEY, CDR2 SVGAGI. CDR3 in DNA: TGTGCCAGCAGTTACTCCAGGGGTACCATGAACACTGAAGCTTTCTTT. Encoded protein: CASSYSRGTMNTEAFF.

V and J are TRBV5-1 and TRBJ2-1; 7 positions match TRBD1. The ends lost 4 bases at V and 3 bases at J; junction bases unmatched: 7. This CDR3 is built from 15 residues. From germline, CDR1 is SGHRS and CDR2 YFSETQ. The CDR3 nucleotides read TGCGCCAGCAGCCCGACAGGGACAGACTACAATGAGCAGTTCTTC. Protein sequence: CASSPTGTDYNEQFF.

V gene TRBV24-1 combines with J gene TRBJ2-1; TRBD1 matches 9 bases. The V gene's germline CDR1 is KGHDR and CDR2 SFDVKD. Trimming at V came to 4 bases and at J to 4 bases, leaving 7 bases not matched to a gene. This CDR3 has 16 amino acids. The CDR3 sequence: CATSEPGQGPYNEQFF. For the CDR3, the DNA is TGTGCCACCAGTGAACCGGGACAGGGACCTTACAATGAGCAGTTCTTC.

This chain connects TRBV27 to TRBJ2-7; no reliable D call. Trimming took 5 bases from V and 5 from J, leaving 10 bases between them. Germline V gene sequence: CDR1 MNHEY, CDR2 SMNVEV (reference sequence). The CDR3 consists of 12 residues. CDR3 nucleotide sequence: TGTGCCAGCAGTACCCGGAGTAACGAGCAGTACTTC. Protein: CASSTRSNEQYF.

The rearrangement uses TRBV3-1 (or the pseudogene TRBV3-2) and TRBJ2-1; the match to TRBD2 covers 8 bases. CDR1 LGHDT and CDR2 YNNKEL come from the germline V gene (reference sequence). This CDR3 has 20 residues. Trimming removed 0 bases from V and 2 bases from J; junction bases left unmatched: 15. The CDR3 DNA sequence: TGTGCCAGCAGCCAAGATCCCATACTGGGGAGCGGGGGCACCTACAATGAGCAGTTCTTC. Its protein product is CASSQDPILGSGGTYNEQFF.

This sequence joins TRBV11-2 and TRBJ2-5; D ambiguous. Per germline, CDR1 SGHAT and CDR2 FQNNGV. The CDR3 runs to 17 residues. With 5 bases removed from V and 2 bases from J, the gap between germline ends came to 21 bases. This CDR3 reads CASSLPGWKREQETQYF. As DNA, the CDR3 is TGTGCCAGCAGCCTGCCCGGTTGGAAGCGCGAGCAAGAGACCCAGTACTTC.

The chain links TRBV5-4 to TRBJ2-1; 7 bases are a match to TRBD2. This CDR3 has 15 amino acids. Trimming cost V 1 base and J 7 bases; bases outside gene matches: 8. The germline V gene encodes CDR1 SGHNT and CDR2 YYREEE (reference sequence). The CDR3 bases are TGTGCCAGCAGCTTGCGGTGGGGGGGAGGGAATGAGCAGTTCTTC. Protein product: CASSLRWGGGNEQFF.

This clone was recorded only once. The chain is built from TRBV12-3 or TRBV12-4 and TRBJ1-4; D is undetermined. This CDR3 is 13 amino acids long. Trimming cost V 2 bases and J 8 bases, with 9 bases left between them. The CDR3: CASSLNEPEKLFF. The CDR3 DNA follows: TGTGCCAGCAGTTTAAACGAGCCAGAAAAACTGTTTTTT.

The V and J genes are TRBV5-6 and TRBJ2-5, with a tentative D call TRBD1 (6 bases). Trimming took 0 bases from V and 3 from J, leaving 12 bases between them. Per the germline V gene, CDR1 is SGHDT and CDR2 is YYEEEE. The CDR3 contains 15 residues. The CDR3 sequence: CASSLGGQGKETQYF. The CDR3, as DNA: TGTGCCAGCAGCTTGGGCGGCCAGGGGAAAGAGACCCAGTACTTC.

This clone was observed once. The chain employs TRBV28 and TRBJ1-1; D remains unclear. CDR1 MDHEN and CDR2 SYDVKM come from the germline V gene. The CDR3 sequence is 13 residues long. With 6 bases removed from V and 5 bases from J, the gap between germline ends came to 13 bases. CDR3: CASRPGTGTEAFF. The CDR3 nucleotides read TGTGCCAGCAGACCCGGTACGGGGACTGAAGCTTTCTTT.

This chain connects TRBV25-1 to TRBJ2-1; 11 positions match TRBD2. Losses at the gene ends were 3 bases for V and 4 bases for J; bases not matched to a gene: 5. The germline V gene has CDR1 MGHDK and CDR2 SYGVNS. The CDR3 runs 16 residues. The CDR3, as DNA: TGTGCCAGCAGTGATTTACTAGCGGGAGCTTACAATGAGCAGTTCTTC. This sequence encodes CASSDLLAGAYNEQFF.

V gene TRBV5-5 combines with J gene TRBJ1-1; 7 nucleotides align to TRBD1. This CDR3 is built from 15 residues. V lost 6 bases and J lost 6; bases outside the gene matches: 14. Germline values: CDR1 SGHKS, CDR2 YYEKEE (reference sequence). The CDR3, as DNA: TGTGCCAGCACCTGGGGCCAGACAGGGTCACCTGAAGCTTTCTTT. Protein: CASTWGQTGSPEAFF.

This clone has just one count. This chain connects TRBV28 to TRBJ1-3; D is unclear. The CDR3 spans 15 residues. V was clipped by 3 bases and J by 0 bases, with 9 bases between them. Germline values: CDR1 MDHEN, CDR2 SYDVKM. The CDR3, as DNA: TGTGCCAGCAGTTTGAGTCCGCACTCTGGAAACACCATATATTTT. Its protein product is CASSLSPHSGNTIYF.

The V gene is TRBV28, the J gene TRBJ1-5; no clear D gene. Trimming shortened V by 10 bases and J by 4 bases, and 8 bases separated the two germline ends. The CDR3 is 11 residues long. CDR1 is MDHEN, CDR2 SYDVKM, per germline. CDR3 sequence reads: CATQLNQPQHF. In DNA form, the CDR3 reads TGTGCCACACAACTAAATCAGCCCCAGCATTTT.

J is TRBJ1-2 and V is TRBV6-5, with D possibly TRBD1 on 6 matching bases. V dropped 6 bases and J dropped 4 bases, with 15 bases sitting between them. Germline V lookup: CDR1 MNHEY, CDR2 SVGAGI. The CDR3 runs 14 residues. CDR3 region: CASRRTEGGYGYTF. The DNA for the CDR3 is TGTGCCAGCAGACGGACAGAAGGAGGCTATGGCTACACCTTC.

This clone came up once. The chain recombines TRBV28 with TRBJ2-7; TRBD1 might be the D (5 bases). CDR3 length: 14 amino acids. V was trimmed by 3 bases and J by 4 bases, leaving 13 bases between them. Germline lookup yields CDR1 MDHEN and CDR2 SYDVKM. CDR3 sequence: CASSLGQGKYEQYF. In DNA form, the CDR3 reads TGTGCCAGCAGTTTGGGGCAGGGAAAATACGAGCAGTACTTC. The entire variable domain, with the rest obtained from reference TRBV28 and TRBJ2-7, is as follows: DVKVTQSSRYLVKRTGEKVFLECVQDMDHENMFWYRQDPGLGLRLIYFSYDVKMKEKGDIPEGYSVSREKKERFSLILESASTNQTSMYLCASSLGQGKYEQYFGPGTRLTVT.